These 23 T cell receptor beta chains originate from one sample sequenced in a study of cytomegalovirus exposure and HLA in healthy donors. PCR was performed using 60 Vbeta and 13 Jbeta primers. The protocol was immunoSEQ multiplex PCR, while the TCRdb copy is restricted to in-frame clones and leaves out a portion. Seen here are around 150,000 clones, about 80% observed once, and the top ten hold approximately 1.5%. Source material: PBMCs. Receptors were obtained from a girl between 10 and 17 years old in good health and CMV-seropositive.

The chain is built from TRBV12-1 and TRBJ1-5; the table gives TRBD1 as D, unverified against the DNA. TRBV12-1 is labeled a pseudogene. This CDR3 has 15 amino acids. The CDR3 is CASTPTDRGREPQHF. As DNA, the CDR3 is TGTGCCAGCACCCCAACGGACAGGGGGCGGGAGCCCCAGCATTTT.

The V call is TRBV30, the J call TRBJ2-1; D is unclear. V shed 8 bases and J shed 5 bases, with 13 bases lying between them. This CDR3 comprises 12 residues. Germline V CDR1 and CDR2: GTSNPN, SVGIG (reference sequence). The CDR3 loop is CARRAVDNEQFF. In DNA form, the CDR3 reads TGTGCCCGGCGTGCGGTCGACAATGAGCAGTTCTTC.

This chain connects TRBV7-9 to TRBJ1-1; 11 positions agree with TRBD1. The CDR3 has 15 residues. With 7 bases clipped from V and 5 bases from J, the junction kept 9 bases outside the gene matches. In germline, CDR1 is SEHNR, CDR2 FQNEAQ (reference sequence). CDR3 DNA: TGTGCCAGCATCGAGGGACAGGGGGGTCAGACTGAAGCTTTCTTT. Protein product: CASIEGQGGQTEAFF. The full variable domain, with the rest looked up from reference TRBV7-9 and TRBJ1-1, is DTGVSQNPRHKITKRGQNVTFRCDPISEHNRLYWYRQTLGQGPEFLTYFQNEAQLEKSRLLSDRFSAERPKGSFSTLEIQRTEQGDSAMYLCASIEGQGGQTEAFFGQGTRLTVV.

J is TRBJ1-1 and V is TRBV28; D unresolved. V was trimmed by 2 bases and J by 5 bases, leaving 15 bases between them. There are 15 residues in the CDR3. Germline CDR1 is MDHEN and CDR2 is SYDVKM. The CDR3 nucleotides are TGTGCCAGCAGTTTAAAGGCCTCTCGGAGGACTGAAGCTTTCTTT. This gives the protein CASSLKASRRTEAFF.

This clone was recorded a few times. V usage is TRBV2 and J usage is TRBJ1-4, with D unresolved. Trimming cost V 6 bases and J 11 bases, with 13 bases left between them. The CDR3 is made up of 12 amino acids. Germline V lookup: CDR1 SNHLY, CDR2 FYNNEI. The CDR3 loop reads CASRAGGRKLFF. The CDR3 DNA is TGTGCCAGCAGGGCCGGAGGGAGGAAACTGTTTTTT.

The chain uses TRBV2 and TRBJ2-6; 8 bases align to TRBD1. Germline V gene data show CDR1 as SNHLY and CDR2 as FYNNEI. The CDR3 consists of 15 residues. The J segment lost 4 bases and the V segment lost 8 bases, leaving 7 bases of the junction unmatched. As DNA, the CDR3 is TGTGCCAGCTCTTCTCAGGGGGCCGGGGCCAACGTCCTGACTTTC. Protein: CASSSQGAGANVLTF.

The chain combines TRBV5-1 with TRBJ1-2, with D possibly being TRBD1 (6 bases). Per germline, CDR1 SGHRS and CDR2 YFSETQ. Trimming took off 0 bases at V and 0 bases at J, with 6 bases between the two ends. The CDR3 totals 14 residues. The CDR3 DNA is TGCGCCAGCAGCTTGGGGACAGCTAACTATGGCTACACCTTC. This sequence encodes CASSLGTANYGYTF. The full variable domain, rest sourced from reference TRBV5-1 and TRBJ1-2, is KAGVTQTPRYLIKTRGQQVTLSCSPISGHRSVSWYQQTPGQGLQFLFEYFSETQRNKGNFPGRFSGRQFSNSRSEMNVSTLELGDSALYLCASSLGTANYGYTFGSGTRLTVV.

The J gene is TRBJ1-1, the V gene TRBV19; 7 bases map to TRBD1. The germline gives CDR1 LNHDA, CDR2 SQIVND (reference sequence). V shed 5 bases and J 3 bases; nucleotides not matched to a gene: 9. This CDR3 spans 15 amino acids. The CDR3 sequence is CASSLLLGTDTEAFF. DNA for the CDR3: TGTGCCAGTAGTCTACTCTTAGGGACAGACACTGAAGCTTTCTTT. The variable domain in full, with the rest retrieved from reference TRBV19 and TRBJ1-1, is DGGITQSPKYLFRKEGQNVTLSCEQNLNHDAMYWYRQDPGQGLRLIYYSQIVNDFQKGDIAEGYSVSREKKESFPLTVTSAQKNPTAFYLCASSLLLGTDTEAFFGQGTRLTVV.

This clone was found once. The CDR3 DNA follows: TGTGCCAGCTCACAGGACAGGGGAACCTACGAGCAGTACTTC. Translation: CASSQDRGTYEQYF. The chain uses TRBV18 and TRBJ2-7; TRBD1 agrees at 9 bases. V lost 4 bases, J lost 2 bases, and 3 bases stayed unmatched. Germline CDR1 KGHSH, CDR2 LQKENI. The CDR3 is 14 residues long.

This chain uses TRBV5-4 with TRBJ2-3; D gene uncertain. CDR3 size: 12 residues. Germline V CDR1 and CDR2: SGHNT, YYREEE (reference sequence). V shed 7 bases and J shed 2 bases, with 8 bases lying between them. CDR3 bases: TGTGCCAGCGGCCACAACACAGATACGCAGTATTTT. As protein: CASGHNTDTQYF.

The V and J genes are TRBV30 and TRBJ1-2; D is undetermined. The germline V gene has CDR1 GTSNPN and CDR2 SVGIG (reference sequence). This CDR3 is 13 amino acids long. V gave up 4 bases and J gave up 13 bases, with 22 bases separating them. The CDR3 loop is CAWKGDLLTAITF. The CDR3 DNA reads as TGTGCCTGGAAGGGAGATCTCCTTACTGCTATCACCTTC.

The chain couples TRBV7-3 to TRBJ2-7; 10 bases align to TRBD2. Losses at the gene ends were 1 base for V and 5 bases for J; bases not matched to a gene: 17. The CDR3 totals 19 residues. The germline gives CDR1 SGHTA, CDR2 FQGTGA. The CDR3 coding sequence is TGTGCCAGCAGCTTAAAGCCAGCGGGGGGGCCTCGAGCCTTAGACGAGCAGTACTTC. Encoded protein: CASSLKPAGGPRALDEQYF.

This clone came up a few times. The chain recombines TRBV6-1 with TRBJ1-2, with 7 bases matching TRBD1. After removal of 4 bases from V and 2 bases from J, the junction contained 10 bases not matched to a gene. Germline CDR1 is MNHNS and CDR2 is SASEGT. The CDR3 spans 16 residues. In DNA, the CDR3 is TGTGCCAGCAGTGTTTCGGCAGACAGGGTAAACTATGGCTACACCTTC. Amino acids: CASSVSADRVNYGYTF.

The CDR3 sequence is CASSPPRGLAGGYNEQFF. CDR3 DNA: TGTGCCAGCAGTCCGCCCCGGGGACTAGCGGGTGGCTACAATGAGCAGTTCTTC. The chain uses TRBV11-2 and TRBJ2-1; 12 bases map to TRBD2. The CDR3 has 18 amino acids. V lost 6 bases to trimming and J lost 3 bases; unmatched junction nucleotides: 12. Germline CDR1 and CDR2: SGHAT and FQNNGV. The entire variable domain, with the rest obtained from reference TRBV11-2 and TRBJ2-1, is as follows: EAGVAQSPRYKIIEKRQSVAFWCNPISGHATLYWYQQILGQGPKLLIQFQNNGVVDDSQLPKDRFSAERLKGVDSTLKIQPAKLEDSAVYLCASSPPRGLAGGYNEQFFGPGTRLTVL.

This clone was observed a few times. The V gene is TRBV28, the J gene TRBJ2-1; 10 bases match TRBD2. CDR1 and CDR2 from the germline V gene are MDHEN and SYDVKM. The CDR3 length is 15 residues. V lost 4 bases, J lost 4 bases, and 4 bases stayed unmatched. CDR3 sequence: CASSSRTSGYNEQFF. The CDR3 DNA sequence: TGTGCCAGCAGTTCCCGGACTAGCGGTTACAATGAGCAGTTCTTC.

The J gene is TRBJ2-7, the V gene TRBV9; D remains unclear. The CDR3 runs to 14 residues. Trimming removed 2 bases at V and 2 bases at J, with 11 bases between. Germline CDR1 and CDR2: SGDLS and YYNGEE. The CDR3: CASSVGPETYEQYF. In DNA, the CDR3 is TGTGCCAGCAGCGTTGGGCCTGAAACCTACGAGCAGTACTTC.

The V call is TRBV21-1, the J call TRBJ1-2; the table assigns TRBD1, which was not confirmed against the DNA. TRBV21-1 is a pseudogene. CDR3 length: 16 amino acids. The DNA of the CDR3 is TGTGCCAGCAGCAAAGACGAAGGCAGGATGGGCTATGGCTACACCTTC. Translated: CASSKDEGRMGYGYTF.

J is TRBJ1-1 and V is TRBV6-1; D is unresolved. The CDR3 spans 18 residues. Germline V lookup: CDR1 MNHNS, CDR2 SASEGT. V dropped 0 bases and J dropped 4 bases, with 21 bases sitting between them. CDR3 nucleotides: TGTGCCAGCAGTGAAGCAGGGCTAAACCGATGGAGCGGCACTGAAGCTTTCTTT. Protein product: CASSEAGLNRWSGTEAFF.

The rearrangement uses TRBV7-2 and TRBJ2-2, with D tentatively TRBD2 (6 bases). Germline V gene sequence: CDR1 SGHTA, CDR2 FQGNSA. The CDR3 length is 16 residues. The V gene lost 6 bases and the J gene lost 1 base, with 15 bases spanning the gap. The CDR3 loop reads CASRVVGGKNTGELFF. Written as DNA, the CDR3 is TGTGCCAGCAGAGTAGTGGGCGGGAAGAACACCGGGGAGCTGTTTTTT.

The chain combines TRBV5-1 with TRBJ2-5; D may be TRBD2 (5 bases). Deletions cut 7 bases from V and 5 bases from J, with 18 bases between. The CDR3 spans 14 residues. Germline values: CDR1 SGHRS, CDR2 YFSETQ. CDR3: CASESVGAGETQYF. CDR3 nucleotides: TGCGCCAGCGAGTCGGTGGGAGCCGGCGAGACCCAGTACTTC.

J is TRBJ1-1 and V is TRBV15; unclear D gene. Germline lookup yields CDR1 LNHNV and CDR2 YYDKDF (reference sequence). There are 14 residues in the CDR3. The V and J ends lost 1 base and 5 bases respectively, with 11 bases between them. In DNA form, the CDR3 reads TGTGCCACCAGCAGAGGACGGCCGGGGACTGAAGCTTTCTTT. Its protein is CATSRGRPGTEAFF. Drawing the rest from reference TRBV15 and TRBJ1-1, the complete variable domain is DAMVIQNPRYQVTQFGKPVTLSCSQTLNHNVMYWYQQKSSQAPKLLFHYYDKDFNNEADTPDNFQSRRPNTSFCFLDIRSPGLGDTAMYLCATSRGRPGTEAFFGQGTRLTVV.

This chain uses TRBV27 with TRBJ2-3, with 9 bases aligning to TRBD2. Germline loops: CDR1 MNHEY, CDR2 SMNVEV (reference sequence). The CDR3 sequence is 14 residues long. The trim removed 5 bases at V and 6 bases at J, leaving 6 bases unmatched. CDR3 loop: CASSLSGRGDTQYF. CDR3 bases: TGTGCCAGCAGTCTTAGCGGGAGAGGGGATACGCAGTATTTT.

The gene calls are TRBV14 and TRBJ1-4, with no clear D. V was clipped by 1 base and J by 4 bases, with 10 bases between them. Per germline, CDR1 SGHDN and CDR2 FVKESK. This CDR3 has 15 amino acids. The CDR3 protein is CASSQGAIGNEKLFF. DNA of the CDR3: TGTGCCAGCAGCCAAGGGGCCATTGGTAATGAAAAACTGTTTTTT.